The 30 T cell receptor beta chains below were found in one sample sequenced in a study of early T cells in non-severe SARS-CoV-2 infection. One entry per CDR3 protein, called by TCRdb with MiXCR from the 5' RACE reads. The sample lists 77,000 or so distinct CDR3 sequences; more than 14% were seen once. The sample in question was whole blood, obtained at baseline. All receptors come from an adult who was a healthcare worker with PCR-confirmed SARS-CoV-2 infection or an uninfected control (not recorded which).

There are many counts of this clonotype. The rearrangement uses TRBV7-6 and TRBJ2-3; TRBD2 matches at 10 bases. The germline gives CDR1 SGHVS, CDR2 FNYEAQ. The CDR3 runs 15 residues. With V trimmed by 4 bases and J by 4 bases, 5 bases remained unmatched. CDR3 in amino acids: CASSSPLAGADTQYF. DNA for the CDR3: TGTGCCAGCAGCTCACCTCTAGCGGGAGCAGATACGCAGTATTTT.

This clonotype was picked up a small number of times. This chain connects TRBV28 to TRBJ2-2; 9 bases are shared with TRBD2. The CDR3 runs to 16 residues. Germline CDR1 is MDHEN and CDR2 is SYDVKM. With V trimmed by 5 bases and J by 6 bases, 10 bases remained unmatched. The CDR3 nucleotides read TGTGCCAGCAGTCCGCATAGCGGGAGTGGGGCCGGGGAGCTGTTTTTT. It translates to CASSPHSGSGAGELFF.

The gene calls are TRBV7-2 and TRBJ1-3, with 7 bases lining up with TRBD1. CDR1 and CDR2 (germline): SGHTA, FQGNSA. The CDR3 runs to 16 residues. J lost 0 bases, V lost 5 bases, and 7 bases had no gene match. The CDR3 reads CASSQQDRRSGNTIYF. CDR3 bases: TGTGCCAGCAGCCAACAGGACAGGCGCTCTGGAAACACCATATATTTT.

The V call is TRBV18, the J call TRBJ2-5; D gene ambiguous. V was shortened by 6 bases and J by 1 base, with 12 bases between the two germline ends. There are 14 residues in the CDR3. In germline, CDR1 is KGHSH, CDR2 LQKENI. The CDR3 spells CASSSQETQETQYF. DNA for the CDR3: TGTGCCAGCTCGTCGCAGGAGACCCAAGAGACCCAGTACTTC.

This clonotype was detected ten times or more. The chain employs TRBV6-1 and TRBJ1-3, with a possible D match to TRBD1 (6 bases). Trimming removed 4 bases at V and 0 bases at J, with 13 bases between. This CDR3 contains 16 residues. CDR1 is MNHNS, CDR2 SASEGT, per germline. The CDR3, as DNA: TGTGCCAGCAGTGGACTACAGGGTATCTCTGGAAACACCATATATTTT. Its translation is CASSGLQGISGNTIYF.

This clonotype was seen a handful of times. The V and J genes are TRBV7-8 and TRBJ1-1; 10 positions agree with TRBD1. V was clipped by 6 bases and J by 0 bases; unmatched bases: 7. This CDR3 is 16 amino acids long. Germline V gene sequence: CDR1 SGHVS, CDR2 FQNEAQ. CDR3 sequence reads: CASRRDRGGMNTEAFF. CDR3 DNA: TGTGCCAGCAGGCGGGACAGGGGTGGAATGAACACTGAAGCTTTCTTT.

Only a few counts were recorded for this clonotype. The rearrangement links TRBV18 to TRBJ2-2; D is undetermined. Germline values: CDR1 KGHSH, CDR2 LQKENI. V lost 4 bases to trimming and J lost 3 bases, with 3 bases between them. The CDR3 covers 12 residues. The CDR3 bases are TGTGCCAGCTCACAATACACCGGGGAGCTGTTTTTT. Residues: CASSQYTGELFF.

The sample holds a few counts of this clonotype. This chain joins TRBV9 and TRBJ1-2, with D uncertain. Per germline, CDR1 SGDLS and CDR2 YYNGEE. The V and J ends lost 5 bases and 0 bases respectively, with 2 bases between them. This CDR3 is built from 11 residues. The CDR3 loop reads CASRANYGYTF. DNA for the CDR3: TGTGCCAGCAGGGCTAACTATGGCTACACCTTC.

The chain has TRBV24-1 and TRBJ2-1; 10 nucleotides match TRBD2. Germline trimming cut 2 bases from V and 7 bases from J; bases unmatched to any gene: 13. This CDR3 is 18 amino acids long. Germline V CDR1 and CDR2: KGHDR, SFDVKD. The CDR3 DNA reads TGTGCCACCAGTGATTCCCGGACTAGCGGCTCACTAGGGAATGAGCAGTTCTTC. Encoded protein: CATSDSRTSGSLGNEQFF.

The sample holds a few counts of this clonotype. This chain uses TRBV27 with TRBJ2-3; 8 nucleotides match TRBD2. The CDR3 is 19 residues long. V lost 4 bases and J lost 6; bases outside the gene matches: 21. Germline V gives CDR1 MNHEY, CDR2 SMNVEV (reference sequence). The DNA of the CDR3 is TGTGCCAGCAGTTCCCCCCGGAGCGGGAGACCCTTAGCAGGGGATACGCAGTATTTT. It translates to CASSSPRSGRPLAGDTQYF.

This clonotype was seen more than once but under ten times. CDR3 region: CASSEIAGGSYNEQFF. The CDR3 coding sequence is TGCGCCAGCAGCGAAATAGCGGGAGGCTCCTACAATGAGCAGTTCTTC. The J gene is TRBJ2-1, the V gene TRBV5-1, with 10 bases that match TRBD2. Germline CDR1 SGHRS, CDR2 YFSETQ. Germline trimming cut 4 bases from V and 0 bases from J; bases unmatched to any gene: 4. There are 16 residues in the CDR3.

This clonotype was observed at least ten times. The chain links TRBV5-1 to TRBJ2-3, with 8 bases that match TRBD2. The CDR3 extends over 16 amino acids. Germline trimming cut 1 base from V and 0 bases from J; bases unmatched to any gene: 4. Germline loops: CDR1 SGHRS, CDR2 YFSETQ. The chain's CDR3 is CASSLLVAGSTDTQYF. DNA of the CDR3: TGCGCCAGCAGCTTGCTGGTAGCGGGAAGCACAGATACGCAGTATTTT.

Concerning this clonotype itself: One junction end does not reproduce the germline sequence, and a read error may be involved. The V and J genes are TRBV9 and TRBJ1-4; no reliable D call. The length of the CDR3 is 13 residues. Per the germline V gene, CDR1 is SGDLS and CDR2 is YYNGEE. The CDR3 protein is CVSSDATNEKLFF. CDR3 DNA sequence: TGTGTCAGCAGCGATGCAACTAATGAAAAACTGTTTTTT. Supplemented by reference TRBV9 and TRBJ1-4, the full variable domain reads DSGVTQTPKHLITATGQRVTLRCSPRSGDLSVYWYQQSLDQGLQFLIQYYNGEERAKGNILERFSAQQFPDLHSELNLSSLELGDSALYFCVSSDATNEKLFFGSGTQLSVL.

The chain combines TRBV20-1 with TRBJ2-3; 14 positions agree with TRBD2. This CDR3 contains 18 residues. Germline lookup yields CDR1 DFQATT and CDR2 SNEGSKA (reference sequence). V was pared by 5 bases and J by 0 bases, with 10 bases of the junction left unmatched. The CDR3 DNA is TGCAGTGCTTGGCGCGGACTAGCGGGGGGAATTAGCACAGATACGCAGTATTTT. It yields the protein CSAWRGLAGGISTDTQYF.

The chain joins TRBV5-6 to TRBJ2-1, with D perhaps matching TRBD1 or TRBD2 (5 bases each). The V gene's germline CDR1 is SGHDT and CDR2 YYEEEE. The CDR3 has 13 residues. The V end was cut by 2 bases, the J end by 10 bases, with 13 bases between. CDR3 sequence (DNA): TGTGCCAGCAGCTTTGCACTTGGGGGAGAGCAGTTCTTC. Amino acid sequence: CASSFALGGEQFF.

V is TRBV20-1 and J is TRBJ1-2; D is ambiguous. From germline, CDR1 is DFQATT and CDR2 SNEGSKA (reference sequence). Trimming stripped 6 bases from V and 2 bases from J, with 19 bases between. CDR3 length: 15 amino acids. The CDR3 DNA reads TGCAGTGCCCCTACCAGGTTCGGATTAAACTATGGCTACACCTTC. It codes for CSAPTRFGLNYGYTF.

The chain carries TRBV29-1 and TRBJ2-2; the match to TRBD1 covers 7 bases. This CDR3 region has 15 residues. The germline V gene encodes CDR1 SQVTM and CDR2 ANQGSEA. With 3 bases clipped from V and 4 bases from J, the junction kept 8 bases outside the gene matches. CDR3 in amino acids: CSVDEGAGGTGELFF. The CDR3 coding sequence is TGCAGCGTTGATGAGGGGGCCGGCGGCACCGGGGAGCTGTTTTTT.

This clonotype was seen only a few times. The chain carries TRBV3-1 and TRBJ1-5; D is uncertain. The CDR3 consists of 16 residues. Germline CDR1 and CDR2: LGHDT and YNNKEL (reference sequence). The V gene lost 1 base and the J gene lost 16 bases, with 26 bases spanning the gap. CDR3 DNA sequence: TGTGCCAGCAGCCAAGGCGCGATAAGCCGTACGGCAGCACGCCATTTT. Its protein product is CASSQGAISRTAARHF.

This clonotype was seen ten or more times. The CDR3 DNA sequence: TGCAGTGCTAAACGTAGCGGGAGCACAGATACGCAGTATTTT. It codes for CSAKRSGSTDTQYF. This sequence joins TRBV20-1 and TRBJ2-3; 7 bases agree with TRBD2. The CDR3 spans 14 residues. Trimming removed 4 bases from V and 0 bases from J; junction bases left unmatched: 4. CDR1 is DFQATT and CDR2 is SNEGSKA in the germline V gene (reference sequence).

This clonotype was recorded many times. The chain's CDR3 is CASSPGTGDTGELFF. The CDR3 DNA reads TGTGCCAGCAGCCCCGGGACAGGGGACACCGGGGAGCTGTTTTTT. The chain couples TRBV2 to TRBJ2-2; 10 bases are a match to TRBD1. The CDR3 runs 15 residues. With V trimmed by 6 bases and J by 3 bases, 4 bases remained unmatched. CDR1 and CDR2 (germline): SNHLY, FYNNEI.

This clonotype was counted once. The V call is TRBV20-1, the J call TRBJ2-7; D might be TRBD2 (6 bases). The CDR3 covers 15 residues. The V gene lost 5 bases and the J gene lost 7 bases, with 24 bases spanning the gap. Germline CDR1 reads DFQATT; CDR2 reads SNEGSKA (reference sequence). Here the CDR3 DNA reads TGCAGTGCTCACCAACTCACGCTAGCGACCTGGGAGCAGTACTTC. It yields the protein CSAHQLTLATWEQYF.

The chain joins TRBV27 to TRBJ1-3; D remains ambiguous. Deletions cut 5 bases from V and 0 bases from J, with 14 bases between. The CDR3 is 16 residues long. In germline, CDR1 is MNHEY, CDR2 SMNVEV (reference sequence). The CDR3 protein is CASSPIGRASGNTIYF. In DNA form, the CDR3 reads TGTGCCAGCAGTCCGATAGGAAGGGCCTCTGGAAACACCATATATTTT.

V gene TRBV4-1 combines with J gene TRBJ1-2; tentative D call: TRBD1 (5 bases). V was trimmed by 0 bases and J by 6 bases, leaving 14 bases between them. CDR1 and CDR2 from the germline V gene are MGHRA and YSYEKL. This CDR3 is 15 amino acids long. The CDR3 DNA reads as TGCGCCAGCAGCCAAGACTATTCAGGGAGGGATGGCTACACCTTC. This sequence encodes CASSQDYSGRDGYTF.

V gene TRBV20-1 combines with J gene TRBJ2-7; no firm D call. The CDR3 length is 15 residues. V shed 0 bases and J shed 6 bases, with 18 bases lying between them. From germline, CDR1 is DFQATT and CDR2 SNEGSKA (reference sequence). CDR3 DNA: TGCAGTGCTAGAGATGTGGCGGCCGAACCCGCCGAGCAGTACTTC. It codes for CSARDVAAEPAEQYF.

The gene calls are TRBV24-1 and TRBJ2-3; 13 bases are shared with TRBD2. Germline CDR1 KGHDR, CDR2 SFDVKD. V lost 3 bases to trimming and J lost 2 bases; unmatched junction nucleotides: 4. CDR3 length equals 17 residues. CDR3 sequence (DNA): TGTGCCACCAGTGATCGGGGACTAGCGGGACTCACAGATACGCAGTATTTT. This encodes CATSDRGLAGLTDTQYF.

The chain recombines TRBV9 with TRBJ2-3, with 8 bases lining up with TRBD2. Germline assignment: CDR1 SGDLS and CDR2 YYNGEE. The CDR3 contains 15 residues. V shed 0 bases and J 5 bases; nucleotides not matched to a gene: 5. The CDR3 coding sequence is TGTGCCAGCAGCGTAGGGGCGGGAGGAGGAGATACGCAGTATTTT. This codes for CASSVGAGGGDTQYF.

This clonotype was recorded many times. The rearrangement links TRBV7-8 to TRBJ2-2, with D tentatively TRBD2 (5 bases). Trimming removed 6 bases from V and 0 bases from J, with 14 bases in between. Germline CDR1 reads SGHVS; CDR2 reads FQNEAQ. The CDR3 sequence is 16 residues long. This chain's CDR3 is CASSPSRLPNTGELFF. Here the CDR3 DNA reads TGTGCCAGCAGTCCGAGTAGACTACCGAACACCGGGGAGCTGTTTTTT. The full variable domain, with the rest looked up from reference TRBV7-8 and TRBJ2-2, is GAGVSQSPRYKVAKRGQDVALRCDPISGHVSLFWYQQALGQGPEFLTYFQNEAQLDKSGLPSDRFFAERPEGSVSTLKIQRTQQEDSAVYLCASSPSRLPNTGELFFGEGSRLTVL.

This clonotype has ten or more counts. The rearrangement links TRBV20-1 to TRBJ2-3; possible D gene TRBD2, 6 bases. Germline lookup yields CDR1 DFQATT and CDR2 SNEGSKA (reference sequence). The germline V and J ends were trimmed by 0 bases and 0 bases, with 13 bases remaining between them. This CDR3 spans 16 amino acids. The CDR3 spells CSARDLWRDSTDTQYF. DNA for the CDR3: TGCAGTGCTAGAGATTTATGGCGGGATAGCACAGATACGCAGTATTTT.

CDR3 nucleotide sequence: TGCGCCAGCAGCTTGGCACGACAGGGATCAGAGACCCAGTACTTC. Protein: CASSLARQGSETQYF. V gene TRBV5-1 combines with J gene TRBJ2-5, with 7 bases lining up with TRBD1. The ends lost 0 bases at V and 4 bases at J; junction bases unmatched: 6. Germline V gene sequence: CDR1 SGHRS, CDR2 YFSETQ. The CDR3 is 15 amino acids.

This clonotype appeared a few times. This chain connects TRBV29-1 to TRBJ2-5; D not certain. The V end was cut by 7 bases, the J end by 7 bases, with 13 bases between. Germline CDR1 SQVTM, CDR2 ANQGSEA. The CDR3 is 11 amino acids. DNA for the CDR3: TGCAGCGGGGGTGTCTCGGGGACCCAGTACTTC. This sequence encodes CSGGVSGTQYF.